This T cell receptor beta chain was profiled in a study of identical twins. TCRdb re-derived calls from the 5' RACE reads in MiXCR, one entry per CDR3 protein. The sample yields approximately 240,000 distinct CDR3 sequences, 11% to 15% seen once. There are a few counts of this clonotype. Trimming took 0 bases from V and 3 from J, leaving 3 bases between them. The CDR3 has 12 residues. Germline V gene lookup returns CDR1 SEHNR and CDR2 FQNEAQ (reference sequence). The chain joins TRBV7-9 to TRBJ2-7, with D unclear. The sample consisted of memory (CD45RO+) T cells sorted from blood. This receptor was obtained from a woman younger than 35 in good health. The CDR3: CASSLALYEQYF. The CDR3 bases are TGTGCCAGCAGCTTAGCCCTCTACGAGCAGTACTTC.